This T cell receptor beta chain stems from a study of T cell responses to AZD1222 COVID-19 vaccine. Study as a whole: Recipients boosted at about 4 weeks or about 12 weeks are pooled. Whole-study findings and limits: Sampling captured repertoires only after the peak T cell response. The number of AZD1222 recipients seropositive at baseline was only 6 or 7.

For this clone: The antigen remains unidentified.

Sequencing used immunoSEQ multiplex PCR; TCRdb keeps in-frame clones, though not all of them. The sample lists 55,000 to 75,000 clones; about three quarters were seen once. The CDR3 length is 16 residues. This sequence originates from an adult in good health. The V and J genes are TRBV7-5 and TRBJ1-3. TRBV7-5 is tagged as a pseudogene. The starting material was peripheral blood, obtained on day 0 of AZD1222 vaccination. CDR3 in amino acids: CARSTHDPLSGNTIYF. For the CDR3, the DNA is TGTGCCAGAAGCACCCATGACCCTCTCTCTGGAAACACCATATATTTT.